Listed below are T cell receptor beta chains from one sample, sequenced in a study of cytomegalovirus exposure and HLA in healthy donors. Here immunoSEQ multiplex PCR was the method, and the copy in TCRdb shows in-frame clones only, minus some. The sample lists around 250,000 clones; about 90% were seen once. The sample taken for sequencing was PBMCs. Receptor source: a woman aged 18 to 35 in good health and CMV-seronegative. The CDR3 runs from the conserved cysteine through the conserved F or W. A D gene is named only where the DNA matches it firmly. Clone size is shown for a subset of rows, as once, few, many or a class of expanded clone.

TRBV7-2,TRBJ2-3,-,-,CASSLVRGAADTQYF,TGTGCCAGCAGCTTGGTACGGGGGGCAGCAGATACGCAGTATTTT
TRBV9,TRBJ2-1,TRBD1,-,CASSVGTGANEQFF,TGTGCCAGCAGCGTTGGGACAGGGGCGAATGAGCAGTTCTTC
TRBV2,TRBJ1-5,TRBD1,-,CASTGDRVQPQHF,TGTGCCAGCACCGGGGACAGGGTTCAGCCCCAGCATTTT
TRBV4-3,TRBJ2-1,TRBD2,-,CASSQDLGLAGANEQFF,TGCGCCAGCAGCCAAGATCTTGGGCTAGCGGGGGCCAATGAGCAGTTCTTC
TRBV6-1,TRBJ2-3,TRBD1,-,CASSDPTGEYGDTQYF,TGTGCCAGCAGTGACCCGACAGGGGAATACGGAGATACGCAGTATTTT
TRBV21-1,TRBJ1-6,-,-,CASSKGRTGPNSPLHF,TGTGCCAGCAGCAAAGGTCGGACAGGGCCCAATTCACCCCTCCACTTT
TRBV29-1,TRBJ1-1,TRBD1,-,CSVEEQGSTEAFF,TGCAGCGTTGAAGAACAGGGGAGCACTGAAGCTTTCTTT
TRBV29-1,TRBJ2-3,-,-,CSVELAIPSTDTQYF,TGCAGCGTTGAGCTGGCAATCCCTAGCACAGATACGCAGTATTTT
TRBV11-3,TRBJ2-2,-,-,CASSFGGGGTGELFF,TGTGCCAGCAGCTTCGGGGGAGGTGGCACCGGGGAGCTGTTTTTT
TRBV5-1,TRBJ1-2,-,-,CASSWGDGANYGYTF,TGCGCCAGCAGCTGGGGGGACGGAGCTAACTATGGCTACACCTTC
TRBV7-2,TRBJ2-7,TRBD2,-,CASSLSGGNDYEQYF,TGTGCCAGCAGCCTTAGCGGGGGGAATGACTACGAGCAGTACTTC
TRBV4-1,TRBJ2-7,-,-,CASSQTATYEQYF,TGCGCCAGCAGCCAGACAGCAACCTACGAGCAGTACTTC
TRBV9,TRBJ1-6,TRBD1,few,CASSGQGRPDNSPLHF,TGTGCCAGCAGCGGACAGGGGAGGCCTGATAATTCACCCCTCCACTTT
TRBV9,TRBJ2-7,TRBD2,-,CASSVGGGITYEQYF,TGTGCCAGCAGCGTCGGCGGGGGGATCACCTACGAGCAGTACTTC
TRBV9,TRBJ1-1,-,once,CASSVTGLSTEAFF,TGTGCCAGCAGCGTTACAGGGTTGAGCACTGAAGCTTTCTTT
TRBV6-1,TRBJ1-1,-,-,CASRTDTYTEAFF,TGTGCCAGCAGGACGGACACATACACTGAAGCTTTCTTT
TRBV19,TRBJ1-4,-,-,CASSTAQLSEKLFF,TGTGCCAGTAGTACGGCACAGTTAAGCGAAAAACTGTTTTTT
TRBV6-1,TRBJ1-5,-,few,CASSEDRVGNQPQHF,TGTGCCAGCAGTGAAGACAGGGTGGGCAATCAGCCCCAGCATTTT
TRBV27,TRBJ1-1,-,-,CASSRTGPTEAFF,TGTGCCAGCAGTAGAACAGGGCCCACTGAAGCTTTCTTT
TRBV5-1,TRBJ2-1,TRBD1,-,CASSSRDRDNEQFF,TGCGCCAGCAGCTCCCGGGACAGAGACAATGAGCAGTTCTTC
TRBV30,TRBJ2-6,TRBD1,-,CAWKKQGANSGANVLTF,TGTGCCTGGAAAAAACAGGGGGCGAACTCTGGGGCCAACGTCCTGACTTTC
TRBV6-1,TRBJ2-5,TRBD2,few,CASSELAGSQETQYF,TGTGCCAGCAGTGAACTAGCGGGGAGCCAAGAGACCCAGTACTTC
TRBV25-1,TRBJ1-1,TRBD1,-,CASSKRTGGGNTEAFF,TGTGCCAGCAGTAAACGGACAGGGGGAGGGAACACTGAAGCTTTCTTT
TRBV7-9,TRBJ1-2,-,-,CASSPAPAGDGYTF,TGTGCCAGCAGCCCCGCCCCGGCAGGGGATGGCTACACCTTC
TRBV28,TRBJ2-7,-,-,CASSLYTKGGASYEQYF,TGTGCCAGCAGTTTATATACTAAGGGGGGGGCCTCCTACGAGCAGTACTTC
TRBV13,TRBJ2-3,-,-,CASTSSRTTQYF,TGTGCCAGCACGTCGTCCAGAACAACGCAGTATTTT
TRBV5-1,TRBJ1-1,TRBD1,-,CASSLGSTGVTEAFF,TGCGCCAGCAGCTTGGGATCGACAGGGGTCACTGAAGCTTTCTTT
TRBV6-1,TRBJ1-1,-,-,CASSEWPGQMNTEAFF,TGTGCCAGCAGTGAATGGCCGGGACAAATGAACACTGAAGCTTTCTTT
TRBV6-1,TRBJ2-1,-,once,CASVDSYNEQFF,TGTGCCAGCGTGGACAGCTACAATGAGCAGTTCTTC
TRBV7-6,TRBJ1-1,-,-,CASSRSTEYTEAFF,TGTGCCAGCAGCCGATCGACAGAGTACACTGAAGCTTTCTTT
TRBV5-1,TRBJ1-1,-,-,CASRAQNTEAFF,TGCGCCAGCCGAGCCCAGAACACTGAAGCTTTCTTT
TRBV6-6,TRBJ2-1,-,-,CASSKQGSEQFF,TGTGCCAGCAGTAAACAGGGTAGTGAGCAGTTCTTC
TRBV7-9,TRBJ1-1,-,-,CASELWRGPNTEAFF,TGTGCCAGCGAGTTATGGAGGGGCCCGAACACTGAAGCTTTCTTT
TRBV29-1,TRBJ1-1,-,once,CSVEDWAGKAFF,TGCAGCGTTGAAGATTGGGCAGGGAAAGCTTTCTTT
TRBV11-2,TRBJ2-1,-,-,CASIPPAGAGEQFF,TGTGCCAGCATCCCGCCCGCGGGGGCAGGCGAGCAGTTCTTC
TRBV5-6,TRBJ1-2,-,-,CASSFGGAIGYTF,TGTGCCAGCAGCTTCGGCGGGGCTATCGGCTACACCTTC
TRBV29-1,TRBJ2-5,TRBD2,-,CSPRLAGDQETQYF,TGCAGCCCAAGACTAGCGGGGGACCAAGAGACCCAGTACTTC